This entry concerns a single T cell receptor beta chain. Its antigen is unidentified. A much more abundant neighbour one base away suggests this may be a read error. This sample is part of a study of regulatory T cells in long-lasting Graves disease. Trimming took 1 base from V and 5 from J, leaving 6 bases between them. The CDR3 is made up of 12 amino acids. Germline V gene sequence: CDR1 LGHDT, CDR2 YNNKEL (reference sequence). HTBI primers from iRepertoire and Arm-PCR of CDR3 regions yielded the TCR beta libraries. TCRdb reanalysed the multiplex PCR reads using MiXCR and keeps one entry per CDR3 protein. The repertoire includes 550,000 to 700,000 distinct CDR3 sequences, more than 15% of them detected once, and around 12% sits in the top ten. The time point here: newly diagnosed GD, antithyroid drugs for less than 3 months. The TCR library used RNA extracted from PBMCs. General study points: Persistent Graves' patients showed less TCR diversity than newly diagnosed patients showed. TRBV28, TRBJ1-2 and TRBJ2-5 were favored in persistent disease.

A further study also used this sample, focusing on T cells in Graves' hyperthyroidism and ophthalmopathy. This second report adds: Each patient was aged 18 to 65 and had newly diagnosed hyperthyroidism of under 2 months' duration. HTBI primers were used for first-round RT-PCR of the TCR CDR3.

V usage is TRBV3-1 and J usage is TRBJ2-7; the D is unclear. The sample was peripheral blood mononuclear cells (PBMCs), taken at new diagnosis, from a patient treated with antithyroid drugs. The origin of this receptor is a man aged 18 to 30 with Graves disease. The CDR3 nucleotides read TGTGCCAGCAGCCAAGTGACCGACGAGCAGTACTTC. Translation: CASSQVTDEQYF.